The present T cell receptor (delta chain) was sequenced within a study of gamma delta lymphoproliferative disorders and STAT genes (dated by TCRdb to the late 2010s). In the study overall: The LymphoTrack Dx TCRG Assay was used to prepare gamma-chain libraries from at least 50 ng of genomic DNA. To confirm results, a couple of gamma-chain samples and every delta-chain sample were sequenced twice. The study profiled TCR gamma and delta CDR3 repertoires by deep sequencing in Tgammadelta lymphoproliferative disease patients and healthy controls, within a larger immunophenotypic and STAT-mutation study. Because no corresponding Invivoscribe delta assay was available, delta-chain libraries were prepared according to the EuroClonality-NGS working group standard operating procedure. General study outcomes and caveats: Almost every major gamma and delta clonotype found in patients was public, meaning shared with at least one healthy donor, with just two gamma clonotypes being private to disease. In whole-repertoire clustering, patient gamma repertoires grouped separately from healthy controls, whereas delta repertoires showed no separation between groups. Leukemic cells were skewed toward terminal effectors, whereas control T cells likely spanned varied maturation stages, a difference potentially limiting comparisons between patients and controls. The authors pointed out that NGS specificity may be lower at low frequencies, so whether leukemic clones are public or private needs to be confirmed.

In both library methods, multiplex PCR was carried out with primers targeting conserved V and J regions of the TCR genes. The amplicons were purified, pooled and then sequenced on an Illumina MiSeq platform. The authors' pipeline ran thus. V(D)J alignment, clonotype assembly and translation were handled by MiXCR, while functionality assessment and CDR3 repertoire analyses were done with VDJtools. CDR3 was defined according to IMGT, and analyses were limited to productive sequences using functional genes, with ORF genes and pseudogenes excluded. Identical amino acid CDR3s of major clonotypes (frequency >=5%) were searched for across all patients and controls using a custom Python script. A one-sided non-parametric Wilcoxon test was used to compare clonotype frequencies between patients and controls. For TCRdb, the public reads were processed anew by CATT, and duplicate DNA sequences were folded into one row. What appears here as the V and J calls and clone size reflects TCRdb's work, not the paper's. The sample data list some 1,100 delta-chain clones, and about 1.6% of these were observed just once. About two thirds of the sample is taken by the ten largest.

CDR1 and CDR2 were assigned from the germline V gene (reference sequence) as TVYSNPD and GDNSRS. Counted from cysteine to phenylalanine, this CDR3 has 24 amino acids. Just the 72-base CDR3 DNA is kept, in frame starting at base 1. As for this clone: Its antigen target is currently unknown. This likely traces to a read error, being one base from a far larger clone. The sample holds other DNA sequences that translate to the same CDR3.

TCR sequencing was performed on genomic DNA from peripheral blood mononuclear cells isolated from patients and controls. As controls, around 23 healthy adult blood donors (median age 64 years; roughly twelve males and around 11 females) were included and were matched to patients for age and sex. Sequencing input: blood. The receptor comes from a human donor in good health. Recombination linked TRDV3 to TRDJ3; the D segment might be TRDD2 or TRDD3, since each matches 5 bases. The nucleotide sequence reads as follows: TGTGCCTTTTCTACGTCTCTTCCCCACTGGTCAATATTAGGTCCCTCCTGGGACACCCGACAGATGTTCTTC. Translated, it reads CAFSTSLPHWSILGPSWDTRQMFF.